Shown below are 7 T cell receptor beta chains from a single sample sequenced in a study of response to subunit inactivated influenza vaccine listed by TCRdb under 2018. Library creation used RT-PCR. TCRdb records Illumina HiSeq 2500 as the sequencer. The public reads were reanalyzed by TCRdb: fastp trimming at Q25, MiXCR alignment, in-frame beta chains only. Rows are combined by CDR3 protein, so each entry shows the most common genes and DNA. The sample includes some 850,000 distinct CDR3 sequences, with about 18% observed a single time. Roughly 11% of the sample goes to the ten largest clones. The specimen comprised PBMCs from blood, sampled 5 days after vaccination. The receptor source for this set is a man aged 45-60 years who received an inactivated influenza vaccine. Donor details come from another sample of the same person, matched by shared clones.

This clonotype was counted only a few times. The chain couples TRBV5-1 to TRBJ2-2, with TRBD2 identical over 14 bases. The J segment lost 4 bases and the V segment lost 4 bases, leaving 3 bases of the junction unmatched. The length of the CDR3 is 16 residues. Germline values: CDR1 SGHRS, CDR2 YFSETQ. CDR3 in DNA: TGCGCCAGCAGCACAGGGACTAGCGGGGGCACCGGGGAGCTGTTTTTT. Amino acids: CASSTGTSGGTGELFF.

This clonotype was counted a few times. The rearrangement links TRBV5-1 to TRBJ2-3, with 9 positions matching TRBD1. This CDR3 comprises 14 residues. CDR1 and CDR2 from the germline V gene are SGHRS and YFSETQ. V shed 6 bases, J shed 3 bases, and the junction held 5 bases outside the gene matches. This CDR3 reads CASNNRGRTDTQYF. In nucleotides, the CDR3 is TGCGCCAGCAACAACAGGGGGCGAACAGATACGCAGTATTTT.

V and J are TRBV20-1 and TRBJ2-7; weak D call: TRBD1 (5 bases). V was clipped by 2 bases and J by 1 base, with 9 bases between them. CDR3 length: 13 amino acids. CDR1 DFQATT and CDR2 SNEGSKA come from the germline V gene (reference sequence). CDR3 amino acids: CSARQGISYEQYF. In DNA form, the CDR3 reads TGCAGTGCTAGACAGGGAATTTCCTACGAGCAGTACTTC.

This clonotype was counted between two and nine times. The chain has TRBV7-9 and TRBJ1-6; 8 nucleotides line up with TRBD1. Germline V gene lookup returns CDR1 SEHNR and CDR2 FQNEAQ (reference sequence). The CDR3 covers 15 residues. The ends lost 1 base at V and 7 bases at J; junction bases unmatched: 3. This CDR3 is CASSLGQGANSPLHF. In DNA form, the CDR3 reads TGTGCCAGCAGCTTAGGCCAGGGGGCAAATTCACCCCTCCACTTT. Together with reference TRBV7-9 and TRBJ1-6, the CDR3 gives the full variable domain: DTGVSQNPRHKITKRGQNVTFRCDPISEHNRLYWYRQTLGQGPEFLTYFQNEAQLEKSRLLSDRFSAERPKGSFSTLEIQRTEQGDSAMYLCASSLGQGANSPLHFGNGTRLTVT.

The CDR3 DNA sequence: TGTGCCACCCTTGCGGGGGGGAACACTGAAGCTTTCTTT. This encodes CATLAGGNTEAFF. This chain uses TRBV10-3 with TRBJ1-1, with a possible D match to TRBD1 (5 bases). Deletions cut 10 bases from V and 1 base from J, with 13 bases between. There are 13 residues in the CDR3. Germline CDR1 reads ENHRY; CDR2 reads SYGVKD.

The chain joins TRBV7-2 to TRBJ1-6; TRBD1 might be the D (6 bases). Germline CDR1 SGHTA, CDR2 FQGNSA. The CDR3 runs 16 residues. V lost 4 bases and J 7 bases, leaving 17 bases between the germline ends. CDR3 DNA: TGTGCCAGCAGCTCATCACCGGGACACCTAAATTCACCCCTCCACTTT. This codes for CASSSSPGHLNSPLHF.

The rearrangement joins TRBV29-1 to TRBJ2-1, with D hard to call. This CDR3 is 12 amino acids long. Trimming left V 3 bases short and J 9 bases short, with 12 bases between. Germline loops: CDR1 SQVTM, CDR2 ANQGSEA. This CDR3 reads CSVDVHTSEQFF. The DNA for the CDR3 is TGCAGCGTTGATGTCCACACGAGTGAGCAGTTCTTC.